The entry below gives a single T cell receptor beta chain sequence along with its context. Its antigen is as yet unknown. This table comes from immunoSEQ multiplex PCR, and its TCRdb copy is limited to in-frame clones, with some not included. The table includes around 63,000 clones, around 86% detected once. With 4 bases clipped from V and 3 bases from J, the junction kept 4 bases outside the gene matches. Germline CDR1 and CDR2: MGHRA and YSYEKL. This CDR3 region has 14 residues. The record originates from a study of OX40 agonist ivuxolimab in advanced cancers. Study summary: Each dose-escalation patient presented with hepatocellular carcinoma, melanoma, renal cell or head and neck cancer. From about 23 to 85 years was the age range, with a mean of approximately 63 years, and over 80% were male.

Study results and caveats: Expanded clones were, on average, more numerous in CD8+ T cells than in CD4+.

The sample was CD4+ or CD8+ T cells sorted from blood, taken in a trial of the OX40 agonist ivuxolimab. The chain has TRBV4-1 and TRBJ2-5; 8 bases fit TRBD2. The sequence was collected from an adult with an advanced solid tumor such as melanoma, head and neck, liver or kidney cancer. This CDR3 is CASSLTSGKETQYF. The CDR3 bases are TGCGCCAGCAGCCTAACTAGCGGTAAAGAGACCCAGTACTTC.